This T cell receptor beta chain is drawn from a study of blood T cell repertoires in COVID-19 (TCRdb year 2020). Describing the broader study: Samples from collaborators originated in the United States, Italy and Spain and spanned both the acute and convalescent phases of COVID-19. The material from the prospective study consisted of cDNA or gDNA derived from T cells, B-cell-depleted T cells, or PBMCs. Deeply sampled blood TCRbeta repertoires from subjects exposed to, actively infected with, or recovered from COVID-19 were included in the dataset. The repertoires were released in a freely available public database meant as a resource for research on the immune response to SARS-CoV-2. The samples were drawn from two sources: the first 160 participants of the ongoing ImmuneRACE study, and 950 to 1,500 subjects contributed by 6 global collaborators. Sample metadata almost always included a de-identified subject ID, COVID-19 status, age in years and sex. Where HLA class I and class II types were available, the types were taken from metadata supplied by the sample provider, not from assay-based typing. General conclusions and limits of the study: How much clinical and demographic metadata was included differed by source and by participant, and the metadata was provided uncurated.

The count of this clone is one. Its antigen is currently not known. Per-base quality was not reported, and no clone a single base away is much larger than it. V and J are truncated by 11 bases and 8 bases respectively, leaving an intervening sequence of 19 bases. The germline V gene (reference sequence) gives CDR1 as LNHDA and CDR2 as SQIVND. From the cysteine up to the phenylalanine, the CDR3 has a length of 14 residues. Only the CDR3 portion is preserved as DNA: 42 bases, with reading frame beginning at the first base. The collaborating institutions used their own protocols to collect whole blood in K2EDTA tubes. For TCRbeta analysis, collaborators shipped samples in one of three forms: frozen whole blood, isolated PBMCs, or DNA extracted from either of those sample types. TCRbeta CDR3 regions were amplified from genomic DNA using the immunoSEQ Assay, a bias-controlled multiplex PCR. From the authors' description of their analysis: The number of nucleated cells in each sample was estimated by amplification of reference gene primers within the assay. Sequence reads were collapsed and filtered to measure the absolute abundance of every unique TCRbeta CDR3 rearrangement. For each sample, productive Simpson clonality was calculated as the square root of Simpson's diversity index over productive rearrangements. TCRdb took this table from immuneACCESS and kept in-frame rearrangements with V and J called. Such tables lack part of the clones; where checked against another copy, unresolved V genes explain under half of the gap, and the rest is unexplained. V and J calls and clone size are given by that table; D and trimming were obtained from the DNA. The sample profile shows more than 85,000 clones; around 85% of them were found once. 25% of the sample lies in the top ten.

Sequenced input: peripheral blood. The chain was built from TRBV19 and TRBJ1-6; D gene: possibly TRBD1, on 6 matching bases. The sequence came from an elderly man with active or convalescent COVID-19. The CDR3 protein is CASGGLRGDSPLHF. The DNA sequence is TGTGCCTCGGGGGGGCTGAGAGGGGATTCACCCCTCCACTTT.